These 4 T cell receptor beta chains were sequenced from one sample in a study of shared clonotypes between healthy human individuals. TCRdb keeps only in-frame clones here, not all; method: immunoSEQ multiplex PCR. Counted here are approximately 980,000 clones, roughly 72% occurring once; the ten biggest clones make up about 1.5%. The specimen was memory CD4+ T cells sorted from blood. Subset specified: CD45RA-negative fraction. The receptors derive from a man younger than 30 in good health.

The CDR3 is CASRTGGVGNTIYF. CDR3 in DNA: TGTGCCAGCAGGACAGGGGGGGTCGGAAACACCATATATTTT. The chain carries TRBV28 and TRBJ1-3, with 9 bases lining up with TRBD1. The CDR3 is made up of 14 amino acids. Trimming at V came to 6 bases and at J to 4 bases, leaving 4 bases not matched to a gene. Looked up from germline, CDR1 is MDHEN and CDR2 is SYDVKM. The full variable domain, in which reference TRBV28 and TRBJ1-3 provide the parts outside the CDR3, is DVKVTQSSRYLVKRTGEKVFLECVQDMDHENMFWYRQDPGLGLRLIYFSYDVKMKEKGDIPEGYSVSREKKERFSLILESASTNQTSMYLCASRTGGVGNTIYFGEGSWLTVV.

The chain couples TRBV15 to TRBJ2-7; 10 bases map to TRBD1. The CDR3 sequence is 15 residues long. J was trimmed by 2 bases and V by 1 base; bases with no gene match: 2. The germline V gene encodes CDR1 LNHNV and CDR2 YYDKDF (reference sequence). CDR3 nucleotide sequence: TGTGCCACCAGCAGAGCGGGACAGGGGACCTACGAGCAGTACTTC. It translates to CATSRAGQGTYEQYF.

The genes are TRBV27 and TRBJ1-5; D is possibly TRBD1 (5 bases). This CDR3 has 13 residues. From germline, CDR1 is MNHEY and CDR2 SMNVEV (reference sequence). The V end lost 2 bases, the J end lost 11 bases, and 13 bases lay between the germline ends. The CDR3 here is CASSLNGGVSQHF. In DNA, the CDR3 is TGTGCCAGCAGTTTAAATGGGGGGGTTTCCCAGCATTTT.

This clone has a handful of counts. The chain is built from TRBV6-6 and TRBJ1-2; tentatively, D is TRBD1 (5 bases). The CDR3 length is 13 residues. Germline values: CDR1 MNHNY, CDR2 SVGAGI (reference sequence). The V and J ends lost 6 bases and 5 bases respectively, with 13 bases between them. In nucleotides, the CDR3 is TGTGCCAGCAGGGGATTCGGGACGTATGGCTACACCTTC. Encoded protein: CASRGFGTYGYTF.